The source of this T cell receptor beta chain is a study of T cells after yellow fever vaccination. 5'RACE template switching added a universal primer site and UMIs to TCR cDNA. TCRdb called the 5' RACE reads again in MiXCR, with one record for every CDR3 protein. The data show 310,000 or so distinct CDR3 sequences, with around 7.3% seen just once and 15% to 20% held by the top ten. Regarding the study as a whole: In FACS-sorted repertoires, abundant clonotypes from the bulk population could appear as contaminants. The study re-detected most primary-vaccination clones after the booster (under 97% CD4, roughly 91% CD8). Few clonotypes appeared in both CD4 and CD8 compartments.

Concerning this clonotype itself: Its matching antigen is unknown.

This CDR3 is built from 13 residues. Germline V CDR1 and CDR2: ENHRY, SYGVKD. V shed 7 bases and J 6 bases; nucleotides not matched to a gene: 1. This sequence joins TRBV10-3 and TRBJ2-1; 12 nucleotides agree with TRBD2. The TCR originated in a man aged 18 to 35 who received the YFV17D yellow fever vaccine. The specimen was PBMCs, collected 45 days after the first yellow fever vaccination. In nucleotides, the CDR3 is TGTGCCATCAAGACTAGCGGGGGCAATGAGCAGTTCTTC. Encoded protein: CAIKTSGGNEQFF.